Sequencing of this TCR beta chain was carried out in a study of shared clonotypes between healthy human individuals. Study information: Every donor yielded three CD4 naive, three CD4 memory, two CD8 naive and one CD8 memory plate.

Samples underwent the assay at deep level. This table comes from immunoSEQ multiplex PCR, and its TCRdb copy is limited to in-frame clones, with some not included. The table shows 600,000 to 800,000 clones, with roughly 72% occurring only once. V was shortened by 4 bases and J by 0 bases, with 9 bases between the two germline ends. The CDR3 runs to 14 residues. Germline V gives CDR1 MNHNS, CDR2 SASEGT. Findings and caveats of the study: Sequencing depth was a factor that was expected to affect clonotype sharing among donors. Sampling was confined to blood; repertoires within tissues likely differ.

Comment on this clone: Its antigen is not known.

The rearrangement joins TRBV6-1 to TRBJ1-2; D call uncertain. The source is a woman in her twenties or thirties in good health. Sequenced: memory CD4+ T cells sorted from blood. Indicated subset: CD45RA-negative fraction. CDR3 amino acids: CASSGSLANYGYTF. The CDR3 region has the DNA TGTGCCAGCAGTGGGAGCTTAGCTAACTATGGCTACACCTTC.